What follows are 21 T cell receptor beta chains derived from one specimen sequenced in a study of T cells in Graves' hyperthyroidism and ophthalmopathy. There were TCR beta CDR3 regions amplified from RNA transcripts. In the first-round RT-PCR of the TCR CDR3, the HTBI primer set was used. TCRdb ran MiXCR on the multiplex PCR reads and lists one entry per CDR3 protein. The sample shows nearly 750,000 distinct CDR3 sequences, under 45% of them seen only once. The source material was blood. Receptor source: a woman aged 40 to 50 with Graves' hyperthyroidism.

The chain links TRBV20-1 to TRBJ1-5; D perhaps matches TRBD1 (5 bases). The CDR3 extends over 16 amino acids. Looked up from germline, CDR1 is DFQATT and CDR2 is SNEGSKA (reference sequence). V shed 2 bases and J shed 6 bases, with 20 bases lying between them. DNA of the CDR3: TGCAGTGCTAGAAACTTGGGGGAGGGAGCGCGTCAGCCCCAGCATTTT. Its protein is CSARNLGEGARQPQHF.

This clonotype was recorded many times. V and J are TRBV5-6 and TRBJ1-6, with D possibly TRBD1 on 6 matching bases. The CDR3 covers 15 residues. The germline CDR1 and CDR2 sequences are SGHDT and YYEEEE. Between the trimmed V and J ends, which lost 4 bases and 10 bases, there was a span of 18 bases. The CDR3 sequence: CASSPRTVLGSPLHF. CDR3 bases: TGTGCCAGCAGCCCAAGGACAGTCTTGGGGTCACCCCTCCACTTT.

Comments on this clonotype: A much larger clone lies one base from this, so it may be a read error. The chain has TRBV7-9 and TRBJ1-5; D is undetermined. CDR3 length: 16 residues. Germline V gives CDR1 SEHNR, CDR2 FQNEAQ (reference sequence). The CDR3 loop reads CAGSQDLGLGNQPQHF. The CDR3 region has the DNA TGCGCCGGCAGCCAAGATCTAGGGTTAGGCAATCAGCCCCAGCATTTT.

The CDR3 nucleotides read TGTGCCATCAGTGAGTCAAGGGGGCTTGACTCCTACGAGCAGTACTTC. Protein: CAISESRGLDSYEQYF. The chain employs TRBV10-3 and TRBJ2-7; 7 nucleotides align to TRBD1. V lost 0 bases, J lost 0 bases, and 5 bases stayed unmatched. The V gene's germline CDR1 is ENHRY and CDR2 SYGVKD. This CDR3 spans 16 amino acids.

Many counts were recorded for this clonotype. V is TRBV5-1 and J is TRBJ2-7; the D is unclear. Germline V gene sequence: CDR1 SGHRS, CDR2 YFSETQ. CDR3 length: 15 residues. The V end was cut by 1 base, the J end by 6 bases, with 17 bases between. The CDR3 DNA sequence: TGCGCCAGCAGCTTGCGCCAAGGGAACTCAGGCGAGCAGTACTTC. It specifies CASSLRQGNSGEQYF.

In this sample, this clonotype turned up many times. The V and J genes are TRBV7-2 and TRBJ1-6; perhaps TRBD1 as D (5 bases). V lost 4 bases and J 6 bases, leaving 13 bases between the germline ends. The CDR3 has 15 amino acids. Per the germline V gene, CDR1 is SGHTA and CDR2 is FQGNSA. The CDR3: CASSSSDSFNSPLHF. The CDR3 nucleotides are TGTGCCAGCAGCTCATCAGACAGCTTTAATTCACCCCTCCACTTT.

This clonotype was recorded at least ten times. Here the CDR3 reads CASRDTGELFF. Here the CDR3 DNA reads TGCGCCAGCCGCGACACCGGGGAGCTGTTTTTT. The chain uses TRBV4-1 and TRBJ2-2; no firm D call. Germline-derived CDR1 and CDR2 are MGHRA and YSYEKL. CDR3 length equals 11 residues. V was trimmed by 8 bases and J by 3 bases, leaving 4 bases between them.

As concerns this clonotype: A much bigger clone sits one base away, suggesting this may be a read error. The CDR3 bases are TGTGCCGGCAGTTTACACGATAGCAATCAGCCCCAGCATTTT. This translates into CAGSLHDSNQPQHF. The V gene is TRBV12-3 or TRBV12-4, the J gene TRBJ1-5; D gene uncertain. The CDR3 contains 14 residues.

J is TRBJ2-7 and V is TRBV11-2, with 8 bases that match TRBD2. V was clipped by 3 bases and J by 4 bases; unmatched bases: 8. Germline-derived CDR1 and CDR2 are SGHAT and FQNNGV. This CDR3 comprises 15 residues. CDR3 loop: CASSLVPAGAYEQYF. The CDR3 coding sequence is TGTGCCAGCAGCTTGGTTCCAGCGGGAGCATACGAGCAGTACTTC.

Concerning this clonotype itself: An end of the junction does not agree with germline; a read error may underlie this. The gene calls are TRBV6-1 and TRBJ2-5, with D possibly being TRBD1 (5 bases). Germline V gene data show CDR1 as MNHNS and CDR2 as SASEGT. The CDR3 runs 12 residues. The CDR3 spells CAGREQTETQYF. In DNA form, the CDR3 reads TGTGCCGGCAGGGAACAGACGGAGACCCAGTACTTC.

The chain links TRBV15 to TRBJ2-7; TRBD1 matches at 7 bases. The germline V gene encodes CDR1 LNHNV and CDR2 YYDKDF (reference sequence). V lost 3 bases, J lost 7 bases, and 6 bases stayed unmatched. This CDR3 has 13 amino acids. The CDR3, as DNA: TGTGCCACCAGCAGTCCCGGGACAGTGGAGCAGTACTTC. Its protein is CATSSPGTVEQYF.

The table lists this clonotype with a count of one. The gene calls are TRBV6-4 and TRBJ2-7, with a possible D match to TRBD1 (5 bases). This CDR3 has 14 amino acids. CDR1 and CDR2 (germline): MRHNA, SNTAGT. Trimming cost V 6 bases and J 0 bases, with 12 bases left between them. CDR3 in DNA: TGTGCCAGCAGCCACCCAGGGTTCTCCTACGAGCAGTACTTC. The encoded protein is CASSHPGFSYEQYF.

This clonotype showed up many times. The chain is built from TRBV5-1 and TRBJ1-3, with no clear D. Trimming cost V 0 bases and J 3 bases, with 7 bases left between them. Germline CDR1 reads SGHRS; CDR2 reads YFSETQ. The CDR3 sequence is 14 residues long. As DNA, the CDR3 is TGCGCCAGCAGCTTGGAGGCGAATGGAAACACCATATATTTT. Its translation: CASSLEANGNTIYF. Full variable domain (missing parts from reference TRBV5-1 and TRBJ1-3): KAGVTQTPRYLIKTRGQQVTLSCSPISGHRSVSWYQQTPGQGLQFLFEYFSETQRNKGNFPGRFSGRQFSNSRSEMNVSTLELGDSALYLCASSLEANGNTIYFGEGSWLTVV.

Concerning this clonotype itself: The junction and the germline gene differ at one end; a read error may be behind it. V and J are TRBV7-9 and TRBJ1-1, with TRBD1 identical over 9 bases. Germline values: CDR1 SEHNR, CDR2 FQNEAQ (reference sequence). The CDR3 spans 15 residues. CDR3 amino acids: CASTRTGAMNTGAFF. Written as DNA, the CDR3 is TGTGCCAGCACCCGGACAGGGGCTATGAACACTGGAGCTTTCTTT.

This clonotype appeared many times. The chain is built from TRBV7-2 and TRBJ1-2; a weak D match, TRBD1 (6 bases). The germline V gene has CDR1 SGHTA and CDR2 FQGNSA. The CDR3 is 14 residues long. The ends were cut back, 4 bases at V and 4 bases at J, with 13 bases in the middle. The CDR3 loop reads CASSSTGYAYGYTF. The CDR3 DNA reads TGTGCCAGCAGCTCTACAGGGTATGCCTATGGCTACACCTTC.

This chain links TRBV11-2 with TRBJ1-3; D unclear. Germline CDR1 is SGHAT and CDR2 is FQNNGV. Trimming left V 2 bases short and J 2 bases short, with 10 bases between. The length of the CDR3 is 15 residues. Here the CDR3 reads CASSLQVTTGNTIYF. CDR3 nucleotides: TGTGCCAGCAGCTTACAGGTCACTACTGGAAACACCATATATTTT.

This clonotype was picked up many times. This chain connects TRBV11-3 to TRBJ1-3; no clear D gene. Trimming left V 1 base short and J 8 bases short, with 12 bases between. Germline V gene lookup returns CDR1 SGHNT and CDR2 YENEEA. This CDR3 is 14 amino acids long. CDR3 sequence: CASSLGRNRDTIYF. The CDR3 bases are TGTGCCAGCAGCTTAGGCCGCAACCGAGACACCATATATTTT.

The chain carries TRBV28 and TRBJ1-2; the D gene is possibly TRBD1 (6 bases). The CDR3 covers 15 residues. V shed 5 bases and J shed 3 bases, with 16 bases lying between them. Germline V gene data show CDR1 as MDHEN and CDR2 as SYDVKM. CDR3 DNA: TGTGCCAGCAGTATCTCAACAGGGTTGGACTATGGCTACACCTTC. Its protein is CASSISTGLDYGYTF.

The CDR3 here is CASSQDRSISSGANVLTF. The CDR3 bases are TGTGCCAGCAGCCAAGATAGGTCTATCAGCTCTGGGGCCAACGTCCTGACTTTC. The J gene is TRBJ2-6, the V gene TRBV25-1; no clear D gene. Germline V gene sequence: CDR1 MGHDK, CDR2 SYGVNS. CDR3 length: 18 amino acids. Trimming removed 6 bases at V and 0 bases at J, with 18 bases between.

The chain recombines TRBV6-2 or TRBV6-3 with TRBJ1-5; D may be TRBD1 (6 bases). The germline V gene has CDR1 MNHEY and CDR2 SVGEGT. There are 17 residues in the CDR3. Deletions cut 3 bases from V and 4 bases from J, with 19 bases between. CDR3 sequence: CASSYLLEQGRNQPQHF. Here the CDR3 DNA reads TGTGCCAGCAGTTATTTGCTTGAACAGGGCAGGAATCAGCCCCAGCATTTT.

This clonotype was seen ten or more times. The CDR3 nucleotides read TGTGCCAGCAGCCCCGCGGACAGGGGATCCTACGAGCAGTACTTC. Protein sequence: CASSPADRGSYEQYF. This rearrangement joins TRBV7-9 to TRBJ2-7, with TRBD1 matching 9 bases. The CDR3 has 15 residues. With V trimmed by 5 bases and J by 1 base, 6 bases remained unmatched. Looked up from germline, CDR1 is SEHNR and CDR2 is FQNEAQ (reference sequence).